The 10 T cell receptor beta chains presented below share a single source sample, sequenced in a study of cytomegalovirus exposure and HLA in healthy donors. Primers for the PCR totalled 60 Vbeta and 13 Jbeta. Clones were sequenced by immunoSEQ multiplex PCR, and TCRdb holds only the in-frame ones, with some missing. The specimen's table records about 160,000 clones. Sequenced sample: PBMCs. Receptors originate from a woman aged 50 to 65 in good health and CMV-seronegative.

This chain links TRBV4-3 with TRBJ1-2; D possibly corresponds to TRBD1 (6 bases). Germline-derived CDR1 and CDR2 are LGHNA and YSLEER. This CDR3 is 16 amino acids long. Trimming cost V 2 bases and J 8 bases, with 21 bases left between them. The CDR3 region is CASSQLLGAQGAGYTF. The CDR3 DNA follows: TGCGCCAGCAGCCAACTTCTCGGCGCACAGGGAGCCGGCTACACCTTC.

V is TRBV4-1 and J is TRBJ1-3; D is uncertain. The germline gives CDR1 MGHRA, CDR2 YSYEKL. CDR3 length: 15 amino acids. The V gene lost 4 bases and the J gene lost 1 base, with 11 bases spanning the gap. The DNA for the CDR3 is TGCGCCAGCAGCCCAAGTAGAGGGTCTGGAAACACCATATATTTT. Its protein is CASSPSRGSGNTIYF.

V and J are TRBV28 and TRBJ2-7, with 11 bases that match TRBD1. The CDR3 runs to 13 residues. V gave up 8 bases and J gave up 3 bases; unmatched junction bases: 3. CDR1 is MDHEN and CDR2 is SYDVKM in the germline V gene. The CDR3 region is CASLGQGVYEQYF. CDR3 sequence (DNA): TGTGCCAGCCTGGGACAGGGGGTCTACGAGCAGTACTTC.

The chain is built from TRBV7-2 and TRBJ1-5; unclear D gene. Germline V gene data show CDR1 as SGHTA and CDR2 as FQGNSA. The CDR3 has 14 amino acids. Trimming cost V 5 bases and J 0 bases, with 8 bases left between them. In nucleotides, the CDR3 is TGTGCCAGCAGCCGGGATCTTAGCAATCAGCCCCAGCATTTT. As protein: CASSRDLSNQPQHF.

This chain links TRBV11-2 with TRBJ2-1; 9 nucleotides agree with TRBD2. Germline CDR1 and CDR2: SGHAT and FQNNGV. This CDR3 comprises 16 residues. Trimming at V came to 6 bases and at J to 2 bases, leaving 8 bases not matched to a gene. CDR3 in amino acids: CASRARGGGAYNEQFF. CDR3 DNA sequence: TGTGCCAGCAGGGCCAGGGGCGGGGGGGCCTACAATGAGCAGTTCTTC. The full variable domain, completed using reference TRBV11-2 and TRBJ2-1, is EAGVAQSPRYKIIEKRQSVAFWCNPISGHATLYWYQQILGQGPKLLIQFQNNGVVDDSQLPKDRFSAERLKGVDSTLKIQPAKLEDSAVYLCASRARGGGAYNEQFFGPGTRLTVL.

The chain joins TRBV20-1 to TRBJ1-5; D may be TRBD1 (6 bases). CDR1 is DFQATT and CDR2 is SNEGSKA in the germline V gene (reference sequence). The CDR3 totals 11 residues. Trimming stripped 6 bases from V and 5 bases from J, with 8 bases between. In DNA, the CDR3 is TGCAGTGCAGCAGGGGATCAGCCCCAGCATTTT. Its translation is CSAAGDQPQHF.

The genes are TRBV18 and TRBJ1-5; D gene uncertain. Germline V gene data show CDR1 as KGHSH and CDR2 as LQKENI. The CDR3 spans 11 residues. Trimming shortened V by 0 bases and J by 11 bases, and 5 bases separated the two germline ends. CDR3: CASSPPRSQHF. The CDR3 nucleotides read TGTGCCAGCTCACCACCGAGGTCCCAGCATTTT.

The chain uses TRBV7-3 and TRBJ1-1; D uncertain. The V end lost 3 bases, the J end lost 7 bases, and 12 bases lay between the germline ends. Per the germline V gene, CDR1 is SGHTA and CDR2 is FQGTGA. The CDR3 consists of 13 residues. The CDR3 coding sequence is TGTGCCAGCAGCTTGAACTCGAACCGTGAAGCTTTCTTT. Protein: CASSLNSNREAFF. Looking up the rest from reference TRBV7-3 and TRBJ1-1 gives the full variable domain: GAGVSQTPSNKVTEKGKYVELRCDPISGHTALYWYRQSLGQGPEFLIYFQGTGAADDSGLPNDRFFAVRPEGSVSTLKIQRTERGDSAVYLCASSLNSNREAFFGQGTRLTVV.

J is TRBJ1-1 and V is TRBV4-3, with a weak D call TRBD1 (5 bases). This CDR3 has 13 amino acids. Germline loops: CDR1 LGHNA, CDR2 YSLEER. The V and J ends lost 4 bases and 0 bases respectively, with 6 bases between them. The CDR3 DNA sequence: TGCGCCAGCAGCCTCAGGGTGAACACTGAAGCTTTCTTT. Translating it yields CASSLRVNTEAFF.

The chain has TRBV28 and TRBJ1-2; a possible D gene is TRBD1 (5 bases). The germline CDR1 and CDR2 sequences are MDHEN and SYDVKM. There are 15 residues in the CDR3. V lost 4 bases, J lost 0 bases, and 12 bases lay in between. The CDR3: CASSSPAGTNYGYTF. CDR3 bases: TGTGCCAGCAGTTCCCCCGCAGGGACTAACTATGGCTACACCTTC.